This T cell receptor beta chain derives from a study of blood T cell repertoires in COVID-19. Overall study context: The study drew acute and convalescent COVID-19 samples from the United States, Italy and Spain. T cells, B-cell-depleted T cells, or PBMCs provided the cDNA or gDNA that served as material.

Cohorts were assigned according to the clinical history that participants reported. CDR1 is MDHEN and CDR2 is SYDVKM in the germline V gene. This CDR3 comprises 13 residues. Trimming shortened V by 6 bases and J by 6 bases, and 14 bases separated the two germline ends. Here immunoSEQ multiplex PCR was the method, and the copy in TCRdb shows in-frame clones only, minus some. Here the sample spans roughly 200,000 clones, roughly 86% being singletons. The clonotype originates from a middle-aged man with acute COVID-19. The J gene is TRBJ1-2, the V gene TRBV28; D might be TRBD1 (6 bases). Material: PBMCs or T cells enriched from blood (not recorded which). DNA for the CDR3: TGTGCCAGCAGAGGGGCAGGGGAGAATGGCTACACCTTC. Amino acid sequence: CASRGAGENGYTF.